What follows are 3 T cell receptor beta chains derived from one specimen sequenced in a study of response to subunit inactivated influenza vaccine (dated by TCRdb to 2017 to 2018). Library preparation employed RT-PCR. Sequencing was carried out with an Illumina HiSeq 2500. TCRdb cleaned the public reads at Q25 with fastp, built clones with MiXCR and kept in-frame beta chains. Rows with one shared CDR3 protein collapse into an entry with the most common genes and DNA. The sample profile shows around 570,000 distinct CDR3 sequences; about 11% of them were found once. Approximately 11% of the sample goes to the ten largest clones. These same records also appear under a second study, on T cells expressing NK-cell markers. Drawing on the second study: TCR beta cDNA libraries were prepared using 5'RACE template switching, which introduced a universal primer site and unique molecular identifiers.

Sequencing was performed on PBMCs from blood, taken on the day of vaccination. The receptors were sampled from a man aged 50-59 years who received an inactivated influenza vaccine. Donor details come from another sample of the same person, matched by shared clones.

This clonotype was seen ten or more times. This chain links TRBV12-3 or TRBV12-4 with TRBJ1-6, with D perhaps TRBD1 (6 bases). V lost 6 bases, J lost 10 bases, and 16 bases lay in between. The CDR3 consists of 14 residues. In DNA, the CDR3 is TGTGCCAGCAGGCTACAGGGTTCGTCATCACCCCTCCACTTT. It is translated as CASRLQGSSSPLHF.

The rearrangement uses TRBV20-1 and TRBJ2-3; no clear D. V shed 6 bases and J shed 2 bases, with 9 bases lying between them. Germline CDR1 reads DFQATT; CDR2 reads SNEGSKA (reference sequence). This CDR3 region has 12 residues. This CDR3 reads CSAPYPTDTQYF. Here the CDR3 DNA reads TGCAGTGCCCCGTACCCCACAGATACGCAGTATTTT.

This clonotype came up a few times. The chain couples TRBV6-2 or TRBV6-3 to TRBJ1-4, with 7 bases fitting TRBD1. The CDR3 covers 15 residues. The trim removed 0 bases at V and 8 bases at J, leaving 6 bases unmatched. From germline, CDR1 is MNHEY and CDR2 SVGEGT. This CDR3 is CASSYSPGQQEKLFF. The CDR3 DNA follows: TGTGCCAGCAGTTACTCGCCGGGACAGCAAGAAAAACTGTTTTTT.